This TCR beta chain came from a study of blood T cells in healthy people across ages. Study-wide findings and caveats: The fall in TCR beta diversity per million T cells was roughly linear with age.

Germline lookup yields CDR1 MDHEN and CDR2 SYDVKM. Trimming removed 4 bases from V and 4 bases from J, with 18 bases in between. The CDR3 is made up of 16 amino acids. With a J-beta primer mix and a sample-barcoded 5' primer, a second PCR ran roughly 6 to 11 cycles. MiXCR, applied by TCRdb to the 5' RACE reads, yields one record per CDR3 protein. The table has about 720,000 distinct CDR3 sequences, roughly 25% seen once. This clonotype has more than one count but fewer than ten. Its antigen is unknown. The same specimen was also included in a second study, on T cells of mothers and their children. From that study: A few healthy Caucasian mothers gave samples, and so did their six children. Per child, approximately 2.9 million TCR beta CDR3 reads were obtained, against over 8.5 million per mother. Not a single persistent microchimeric T cell clone was detected.

Sequenced: blood. The TCR sequence derives from a boy aged 5-17 years in good health. The J gene is TRBJ2-3, the V gene TRBV28; possible D gene TRBD1, 5 bases. The CDR3 loop is CASSWGPGRSADTQYF. The CDR3 coding sequence is TGTGCCAGCAGTTGGGGTCCAGGGCGATCGGCAGATACGCAGTATTTT.